A single sample is the source of the 19 T cell receptor beta chains below, sequenced in a study of blood T cell repertoires in COVID-19. Data came from immunoSEQ multiplex PCR; TCRdb stores just in-frame clones and leaves some out. Of roughly 95,000 clones listed, 75% to 95% are singletons. The sequenced sample consisted of peripheral blood. These receptors originate from a woman between 50 and 59 years old in a cohort sampled during active COVID-19.

V usage is TRBV7-2 and J usage is TRBJ2-5, with TRBD2 matching over 14 bases. There are 16 residues in the CDR3. V trimming: 6 bases; J trimming: 1 base; junction bases outside the gene matches: 4. CDR1 is SGHTA, CDR2 FQGNSA, per germline. CDR3 sequence (DNA): TGTGCCAGCAGTCGACTAGCGGGGGGGCGCCAAGAGACCCAGTACTTC. Translating gives CASSRLAGGRQETQYF. The entire variable domain, with the rest obtained from reference TRBV7-2 and TRBJ2-5, is as follows: GAGVSQSPSNKVTEKGKDVELRCDPISGHTALYWYRQSLGQGLEFLIYFQGNSAPDKSGLPSDRFSAERTGGSVSTLTIQRTQQEDSAVYLCASSRLAGGRQETQYFGPGTRLLVL.

The V call is TRBV18, the J call TRBJ2-7; TRBD2 aligns across 11 bases. V lost 3 bases and J lost 6; bases outside the gene matches: 7. This CDR3 is 15 amino acids long. The germline gives CDR1 KGHSH, CDR2 LQKENI. CDR3 coding DNA: TGTGCCAGCTCACCGATGACTAGCGGGGTCTCCGAGCAGTACTTC. It yields the protein CASSPMTSGVSEQYF.

The table lists this clone with a few counts. The V call is TRBV5-1, the J call TRBJ1-2; D is perhaps TRBD1 (6 bases). The CDR3 length is 16 residues. The germline V gene encodes CDR1 SGHRS and CDR2 YFSETQ. Trimming removed 3 bases at V and 4 bases at J, with 19 bases between. CDR3 protein: CASSSAPTGIRYGYTF. The CDR3 DNA sequence: TGCGCCAGCAGCTCGGCCCCGACAGGTATCCGCTATGGCTACACCTTC.

This clone was found a few times. V is TRBV7-9 and J is TRBJ1-1, with D unclear. Trimming left V 7 bases short and J 1 base short, with 10 bases between. The V gene's germline CDR1 is SEHNR and CDR2 FQNEAQ (reference sequence). The CDR3 is made up of 13 amino acids. The CDR3 DNA is TGTGCCAGCAACGGGGTTACGAACACTGAAGCTTTCTTT. Translating it yields CASNGVTNTEAFF.

This chain uses TRBV7-3 with TRBJ2-5; 9 positions agree with TRBD2. Per germline, CDR1 SGHTA and CDR2 FQGTGA. After removal of 2 bases from V and 0 bases from J, the junction contained 7 bases not matched to a gene. This CDR3 has 17 amino acids. In DNA, the CDR3 is TGTGCCAGCAGCTTAGGGGTAACTAGCGGGTACCAAGAGACCCAGTACTTC. Amino acid sequence: CASSLGVTSGYQETQYF.

The J gene is TRBJ1-1, the V gene TRBV12-3 or TRBV12-4, with D hard to call. The CDR3 covers 12 residues. V lost 6 bases and J lost 6, with 11 bases in between. CDR3 sequence: CASSPGGAEAFF. The CDR3 coding sequence is TGTGCCAGCAGCCCAGGAGGAGCTGAAGCTTTCTTT.

In its sample, this clone was seen once. The chain is built from TRBV3-1 (or the pseudogene TRBV3-2) and TRBJ1-5; 9 bases map to TRBD1. The germline gives CDR1 LGHDT, CDR2 YNNKEL (reference sequence). CDR3 size: 14 residues. V gave up 4 bases and J gave up 7 bases; unmatched junction bases: 5. The CDR3 spells CASSPGTGRQPQHF. For the CDR3, the DNA is TGTGCCAGCAGCCCAGGGACAGGGCGCCAGCCCCAGCATTTT.

In this sample, this clone turned up once. The chain recombines TRBV18 with TRBJ2-1; 10 nucleotides align to TRBD2. From germline, CDR1 is KGHSH and CDR2 LQKENI. The V and J ends lost 2 bases and 5 bases, in that order; junction bases with no gene match: 15. CDR3 length equals 19 residues. The CDR3 loop reads CASSPRSSGGAWVNNEQFF. For the CDR3, the DNA is TGTGCCAGCTCACCAAGATCGAGCGGGGGGGCTTGGGTAAACAATGAGCAGTTCTTC.

The rearrangement joins TRBV28 to TRBJ1-1; 8 bases fit TRBD1. Looked up from germline, CDR1 is MDHEN and CDR2 is SYDVKM. The CDR3 length is 14 residues. J was trimmed by 2 bases and V by 6 bases; bases with no gene match: 5. CDR3 in DNA: TGTGCCAGCAGGGTGGGACAGGCAAACACTGAAGCTTTCTTT. This codes for CASRVGQANTEAFF.

The J gene is TRBJ1-2, the V gene TRBV18; 7 bases match TRBD1. The CDR3 sequence is 18 residues long. Germline V CDR1 and CDR2: KGHSH, LQKENI. Trimming removed 1 base from V and 6 bases from J; junction bases left unmatched: 17. The CDR3 DNA follows: TGTGCCAGCTCACCACGCGACCGAGGGATTGGGACAGACGATGGCTACACCTTC. This translates into CASSPRDRGIGTDDGYTF.

The V gene is TRBV19, the J gene TRBJ1-2; D gene ambiguous. Germline V gene sequence: CDR1 LNHDA, CDR2 SQIVND (reference sequence). Trimming took off 7 bases at V and 4 bases at J, with 13 bases between the two ends. CDR3 length: 13 residues. In DNA form, the CDR3 reads TGTGCCAGTAACCCCTCGAGAGTCTATGGCTACACCTTC. Translated, it gives CASNPSRVYGYTF.

This chain joins TRBV2 and TRBJ2-3, with 14 bases that match TRBD2. CDR1 SNHLY and CDR2 FYNNEI come from the germline V gene. The CDR3 is 18 residues long. After removal of 6 bases from V and 4 bases from J, the junction contained 12 bases not matched to a gene. DNA of the CDR3: TGTGCCAGCAGCCCCGGGACTAGCGGGAGAAACCCGCCAGATACGCAGTATTTT. Translated, it gives CASSPGTSGRNPPDTQYF.

The chain carries TRBV28 and TRBJ2-7; 12 bases are shared with TRBD2. CDR3 length: 15 amino acids. V was pared by 6 bases and J by 4 bases, with 7 bases of the junction left unmatched. Germline-derived CDR1 and CDR2 are MDHEN and SYDVKM. The CDR3 region has the DNA TGTGCCAGCAGCCCTAATACTAGCGGGAGGTACGAGCAGTACTTC. Its translation is CASSPNTSGRYEQYF.

This rearrangement joins TRBV5-1 to TRBJ1-3; D perhaps matches TRBD1 (5 bases). The germline V and J ends were trimmed by 0 bases and 2 bases, with 9 bases remaining between them. CDR3 length: 15 amino acids. Germline V lookup: CDR1 SGHRS, CDR2 YFSETQ. The CDR3 is CASSLGGTAGNTIYF. The DNA for the CDR3 is TGCGCCAGCAGCTTGGGCGGGACTGCTGGAAACACCATATATTTT.

The chain uses TRBV19 and TRBJ1-5; D gene unclear. V lost 3 bases and J lost 0, with 12 bases in between. The CDR3 has 16 residues. Per germline, CDR1 LNHDA and CDR2 SQIVND (reference sequence). Written as DNA, the CDR3 is TGTGCCAGTAGTATTTTACAGCTTGATAGCAATCAGCCCCAGCATTTT. Protein: CASSILQLDSNQPQHF. Variable domain in full (rest from reference TRBV19 and TRBJ1-5): DGGITQSPKYLFRKEGQNVTLSCEQNLNHDAMYWYRQDPGQGLRLIYYSQIVNDFQKGDIAEGYSVSREKKESFPLTVTSAQKNPTAFYLCASSILQLDSNQPQHFGDGTRLSIL.

This rearrangement joins TRBV12-3 or TRBV12-4 to TRBJ2-7, with D tentatively TRBD2 (5 bases). Trimming removed 7 bases at V and 2 bases at J, with 12 bases between. The CDR3 length is 13 residues. The CDR3 sequence: CASTMGSPYEQYF. The CDR3 coding sequence is TGTGCCAGCACCATGGGGAGCCCCTACGAGCAGTACTTC.

The rearrangement joins TRBV7-9 to TRBJ1-2, with D possibly TRBD1 on 6 matching bases. Germline CDR1 reads SEHNR; CDR2 reads FQNEAQ (reference sequence). The V end was cut by 4 bases, the J end by 3 bases, with 12 bases between. The CDR3 totals 14 residues. For the CDR3, the DNA is TGTGCCAGCAGCTCCATACAGGGCTACTATGGCTACACCTTC. This translates into CASSSIQGYYGYTF. Based on the CDR3 plus reference TRBV7-9 and TRBJ1-2, the full variable domain is DTGVSQNPRHKITKRGQNVTFRCDPISEHNRLYWYRQTLGQGPEFLTYFQNEAQLEKSRLLSDRFSAERPKGSFSTLEIQRTEQGDSAMYLCASSSIQGYYGYTFGSGTRLTVV.

This clone was seen once. The chain couples TRBV30 to TRBJ2-1; D is possibly TRBD2 (7 bases). CDR1 is GTSNPN and CDR2 is SVGIG in the germline V gene (reference sequence). V lost 0 bases and J lost 8, with 17 bases in between. CDR3 size: 15 residues. CDR3 bases: TGTGCCTGGAGTGTCTGGGGGGGGCGGATCGATGAGCAGTTCTTC. It is translated as CAWSVWGGRIDEQFF.

This clone was counted a single time. J is TRBJ1-1 and V is TRBV6-1, with no clear D. Germline CDR1 is MNHNS and CDR2 is SASEGT. The ends were cut back, 2 bases at V and 3 bases at J, with 19 bases in the middle. The CDR3 consists of 17 residues. The CDR3 loop reads CASSEPNRPLRDTEAFF. The CDR3 DNA reads TGTGCCAGCAGTGAACCCAACCGCCCCTTGAGGGACACTGAAGCTTTCTTT.